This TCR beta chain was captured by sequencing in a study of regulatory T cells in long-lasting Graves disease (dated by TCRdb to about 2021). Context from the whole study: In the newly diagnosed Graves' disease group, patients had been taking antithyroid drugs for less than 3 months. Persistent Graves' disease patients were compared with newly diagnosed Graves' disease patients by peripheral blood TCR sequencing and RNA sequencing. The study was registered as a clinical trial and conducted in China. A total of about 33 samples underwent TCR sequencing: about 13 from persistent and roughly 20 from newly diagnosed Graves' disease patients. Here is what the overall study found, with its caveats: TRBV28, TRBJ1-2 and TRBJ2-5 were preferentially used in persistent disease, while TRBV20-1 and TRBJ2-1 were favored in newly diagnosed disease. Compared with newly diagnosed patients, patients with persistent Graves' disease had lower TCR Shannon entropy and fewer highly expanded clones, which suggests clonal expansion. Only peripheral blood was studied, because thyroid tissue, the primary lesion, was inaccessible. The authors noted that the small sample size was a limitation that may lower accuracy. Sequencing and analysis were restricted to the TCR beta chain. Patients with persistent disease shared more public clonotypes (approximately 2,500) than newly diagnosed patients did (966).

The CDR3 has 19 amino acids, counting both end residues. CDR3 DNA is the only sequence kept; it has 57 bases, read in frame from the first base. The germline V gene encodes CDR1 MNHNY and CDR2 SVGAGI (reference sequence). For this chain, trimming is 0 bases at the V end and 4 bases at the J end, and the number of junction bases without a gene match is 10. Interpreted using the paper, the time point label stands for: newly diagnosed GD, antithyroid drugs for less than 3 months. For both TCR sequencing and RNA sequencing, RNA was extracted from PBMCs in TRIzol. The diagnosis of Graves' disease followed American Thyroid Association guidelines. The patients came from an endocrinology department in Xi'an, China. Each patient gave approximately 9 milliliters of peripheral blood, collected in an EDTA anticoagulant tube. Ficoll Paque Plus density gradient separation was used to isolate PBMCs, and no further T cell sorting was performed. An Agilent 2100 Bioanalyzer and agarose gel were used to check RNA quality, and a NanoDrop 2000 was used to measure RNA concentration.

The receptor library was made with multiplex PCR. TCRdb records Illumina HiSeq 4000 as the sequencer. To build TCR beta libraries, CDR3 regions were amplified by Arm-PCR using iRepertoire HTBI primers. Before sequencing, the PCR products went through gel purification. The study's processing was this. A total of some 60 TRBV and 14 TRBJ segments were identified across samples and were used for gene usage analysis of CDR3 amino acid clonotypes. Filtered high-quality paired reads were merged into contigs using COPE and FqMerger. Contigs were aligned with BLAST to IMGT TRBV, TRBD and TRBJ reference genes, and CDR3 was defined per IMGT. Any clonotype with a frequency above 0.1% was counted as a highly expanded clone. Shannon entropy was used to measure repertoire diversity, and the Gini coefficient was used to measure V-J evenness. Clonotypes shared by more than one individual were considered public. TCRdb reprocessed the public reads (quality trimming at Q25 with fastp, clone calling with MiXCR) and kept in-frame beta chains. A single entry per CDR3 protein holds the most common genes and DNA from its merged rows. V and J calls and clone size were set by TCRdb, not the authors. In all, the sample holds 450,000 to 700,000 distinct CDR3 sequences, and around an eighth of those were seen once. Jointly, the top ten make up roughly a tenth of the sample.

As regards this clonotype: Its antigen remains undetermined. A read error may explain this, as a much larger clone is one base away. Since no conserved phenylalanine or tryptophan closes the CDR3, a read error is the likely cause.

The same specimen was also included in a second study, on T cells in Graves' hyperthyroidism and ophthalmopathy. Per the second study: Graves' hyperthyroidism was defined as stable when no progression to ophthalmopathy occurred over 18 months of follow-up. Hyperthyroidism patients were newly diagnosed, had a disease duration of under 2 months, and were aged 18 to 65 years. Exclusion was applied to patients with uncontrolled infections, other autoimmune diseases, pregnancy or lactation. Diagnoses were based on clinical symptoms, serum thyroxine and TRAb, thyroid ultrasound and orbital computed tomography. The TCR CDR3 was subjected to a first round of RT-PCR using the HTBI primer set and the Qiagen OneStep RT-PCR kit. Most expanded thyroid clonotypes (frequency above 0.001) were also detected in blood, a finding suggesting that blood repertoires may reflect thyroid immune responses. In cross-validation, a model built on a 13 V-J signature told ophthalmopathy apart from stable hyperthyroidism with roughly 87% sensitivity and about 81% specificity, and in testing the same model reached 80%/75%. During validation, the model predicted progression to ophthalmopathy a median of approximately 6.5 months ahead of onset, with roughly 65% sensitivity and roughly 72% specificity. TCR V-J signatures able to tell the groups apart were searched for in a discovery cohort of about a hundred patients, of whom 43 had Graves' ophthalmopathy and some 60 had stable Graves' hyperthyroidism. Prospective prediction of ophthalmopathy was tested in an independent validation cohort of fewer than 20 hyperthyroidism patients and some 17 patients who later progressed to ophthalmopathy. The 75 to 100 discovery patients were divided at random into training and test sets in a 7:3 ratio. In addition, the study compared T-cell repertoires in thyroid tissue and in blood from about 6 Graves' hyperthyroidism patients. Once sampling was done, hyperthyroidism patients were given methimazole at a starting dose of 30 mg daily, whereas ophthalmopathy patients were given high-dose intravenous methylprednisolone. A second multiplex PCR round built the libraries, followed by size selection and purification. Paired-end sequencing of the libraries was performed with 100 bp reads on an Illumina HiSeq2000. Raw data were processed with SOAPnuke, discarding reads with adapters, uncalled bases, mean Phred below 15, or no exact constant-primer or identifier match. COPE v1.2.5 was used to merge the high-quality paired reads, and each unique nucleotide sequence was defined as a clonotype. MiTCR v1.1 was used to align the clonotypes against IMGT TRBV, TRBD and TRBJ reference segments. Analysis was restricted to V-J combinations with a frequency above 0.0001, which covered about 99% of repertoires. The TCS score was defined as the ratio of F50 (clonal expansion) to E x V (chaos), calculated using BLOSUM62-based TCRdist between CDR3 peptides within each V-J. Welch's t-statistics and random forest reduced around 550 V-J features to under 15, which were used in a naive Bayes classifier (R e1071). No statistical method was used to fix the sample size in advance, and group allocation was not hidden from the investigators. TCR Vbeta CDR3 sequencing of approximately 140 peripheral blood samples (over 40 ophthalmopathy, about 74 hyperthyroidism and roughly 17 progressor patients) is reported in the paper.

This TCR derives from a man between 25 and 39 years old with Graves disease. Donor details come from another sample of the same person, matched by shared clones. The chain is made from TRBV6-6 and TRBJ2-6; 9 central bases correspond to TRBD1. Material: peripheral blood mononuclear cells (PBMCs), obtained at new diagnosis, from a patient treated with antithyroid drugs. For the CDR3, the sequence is CASSYSSDRGLYGANVLTL. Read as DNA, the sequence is TGTGCCAGCAGTTACTCGTCGGACAGGGGCCTATACGGGGCCAACGTCCTGACTCTC.